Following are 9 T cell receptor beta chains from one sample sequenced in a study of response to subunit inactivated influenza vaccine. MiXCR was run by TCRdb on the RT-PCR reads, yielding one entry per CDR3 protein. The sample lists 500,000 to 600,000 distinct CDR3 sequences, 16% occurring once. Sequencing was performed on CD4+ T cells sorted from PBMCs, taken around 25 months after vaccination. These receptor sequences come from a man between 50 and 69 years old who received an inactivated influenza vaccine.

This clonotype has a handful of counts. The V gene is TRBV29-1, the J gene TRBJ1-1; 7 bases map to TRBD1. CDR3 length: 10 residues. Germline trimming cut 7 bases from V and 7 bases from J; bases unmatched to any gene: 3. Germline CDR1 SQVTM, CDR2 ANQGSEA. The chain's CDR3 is CSAGQIEAFF. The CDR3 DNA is TGCAGCGCGGGACAGATTGAAGCTTTCTTT.

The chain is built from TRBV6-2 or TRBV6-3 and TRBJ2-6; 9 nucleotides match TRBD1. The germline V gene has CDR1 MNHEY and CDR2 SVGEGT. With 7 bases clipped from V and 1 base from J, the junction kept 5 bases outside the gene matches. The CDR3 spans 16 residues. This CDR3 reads CASKGQGKSGANVLTF. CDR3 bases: TGTGCCAGCAAAGGACAGGGGAAGTCTGGGGCCAACGTCCTGACTTTC.

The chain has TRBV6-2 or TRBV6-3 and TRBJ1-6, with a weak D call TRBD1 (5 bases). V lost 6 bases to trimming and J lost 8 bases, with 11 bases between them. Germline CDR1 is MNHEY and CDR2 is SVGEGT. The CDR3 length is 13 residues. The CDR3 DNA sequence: TGTGCCAGCAGGCGCGGACAAGATTCACCCCTCCACTTT. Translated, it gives CASRRGQDSPLHF.

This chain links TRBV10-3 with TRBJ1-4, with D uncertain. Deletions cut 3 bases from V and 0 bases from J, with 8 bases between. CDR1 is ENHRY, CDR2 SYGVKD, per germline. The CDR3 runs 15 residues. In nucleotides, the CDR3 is TGTGCCATCAGTGATCCGGTTTCAACTAATGAAAAACTGTTTTTT. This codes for CAISDPVSTNEKLFF.

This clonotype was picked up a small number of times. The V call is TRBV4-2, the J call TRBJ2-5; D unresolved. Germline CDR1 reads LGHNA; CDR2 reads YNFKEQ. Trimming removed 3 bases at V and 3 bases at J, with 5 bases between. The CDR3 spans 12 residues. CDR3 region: CASSQAKETQYF. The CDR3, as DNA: TGTGCCAGCAGCCAGGCGAAAGAGACCCAGTACTTC.

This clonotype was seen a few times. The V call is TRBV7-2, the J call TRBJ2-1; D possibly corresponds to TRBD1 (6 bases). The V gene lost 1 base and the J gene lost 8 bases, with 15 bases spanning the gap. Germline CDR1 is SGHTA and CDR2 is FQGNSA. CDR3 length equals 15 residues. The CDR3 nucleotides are TGTGCCAGCAGCTTAGGTCAGGGGCCTTGGGATGAGCAGTTCTTC. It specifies CASSLGQGPWDEQFF.

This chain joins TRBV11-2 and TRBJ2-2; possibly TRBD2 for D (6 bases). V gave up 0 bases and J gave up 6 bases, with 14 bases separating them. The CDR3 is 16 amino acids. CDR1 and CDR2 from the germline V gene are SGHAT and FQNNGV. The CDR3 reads CASSLEVNWGAGELFF. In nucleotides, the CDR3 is TGTGCCAGCAGCTTAGAGGTCAATTGGGGGGCCGGGGAGCTGTTTTTT. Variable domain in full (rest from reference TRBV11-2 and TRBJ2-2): EAGVAQSPRYKIIEKRQSVAFWCNPISGHATLYWYQQILGQGPKLLIQFQNNGVVDDSQLPKDRFSAERLKGVDSTLKIQPAKLEDSAVYLCASSLEVNWGAGELFFGEGSRLTVL.

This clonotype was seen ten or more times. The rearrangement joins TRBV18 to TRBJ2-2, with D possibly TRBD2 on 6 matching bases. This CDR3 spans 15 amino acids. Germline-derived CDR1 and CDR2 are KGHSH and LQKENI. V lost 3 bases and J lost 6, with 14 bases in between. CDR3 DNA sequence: TGTGCCAGCTCACCTTTCTCGGGAGCCGCCGGGGAGCTGTTTTTT. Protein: CASSPFSGAAGELFF.

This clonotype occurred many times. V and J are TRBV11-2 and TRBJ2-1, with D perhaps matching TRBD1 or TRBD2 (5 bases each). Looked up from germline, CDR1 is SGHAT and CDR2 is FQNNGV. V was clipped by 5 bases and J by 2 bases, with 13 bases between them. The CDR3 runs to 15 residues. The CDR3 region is CASSPHRGAYNEQFF. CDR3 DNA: TGTGCCAGCAGCCCACATAGGGGAGCCTACAATGAGCAGTTCTTC. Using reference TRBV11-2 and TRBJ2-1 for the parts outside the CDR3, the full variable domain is EAGVAQSPRYKIIEKRQSVAFWCNPISGHATLYWYQQILGQGPKLLIQFQNNGVVDDSQLPKDRFSAERLKGVDSTLKIQPAKLEDSAVYLCASSPHRGAYNEQFFGPGTRLTVL.